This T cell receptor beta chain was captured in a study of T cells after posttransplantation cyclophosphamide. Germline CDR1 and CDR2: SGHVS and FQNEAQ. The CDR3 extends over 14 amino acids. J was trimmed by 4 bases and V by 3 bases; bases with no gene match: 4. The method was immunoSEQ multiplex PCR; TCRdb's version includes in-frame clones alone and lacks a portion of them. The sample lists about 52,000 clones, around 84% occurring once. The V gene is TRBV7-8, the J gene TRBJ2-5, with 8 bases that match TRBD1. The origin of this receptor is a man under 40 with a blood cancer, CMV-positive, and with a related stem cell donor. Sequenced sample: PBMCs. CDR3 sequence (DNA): TGTGCCAGCAGCTTTAACAGGGGGGTAGAGACCCAGTACTTC. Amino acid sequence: CASSFNRGVETQYF.